This T cell receptor (beta chain) was profiled in a study of cytomegalovirus exposure and HLA in healthy donors. This clone was counted once. This CDR3 has 14 residues. V lost 1 base to trimming and J lost 0 bases, with 6 bases between them. Germline V gives CDR1 SGHDT, CDR2 YYEEEE. The PCR employed 60 Vbeta primers together with 13 Jbeta primers. Clones were sequenced by immunoSEQ multiplex PCR, and TCRdb holds only the in-frame ones, with some missing. This table has 100,000 to 150,000 clones, around four fifths appearing once. The rearrangement uses TRBV5-6 and TRBJ2-3; no reliable D call. The source of this sequence is a boy younger than 18 in good health and CMV-seronegative. The specimen was PBMCs. CDR3: CASSLSSSTDTQYF. The DNA of the CDR3 is TGTGCCAGCAGCTTGTCTAGTAGCACAGATACGCAGTATTTT.